This T cell receptor (beta chain) originates from a study of T cell clonotyping in hematopoietic cell transplantation. Regarding the study as a whole: Recipient TCR diversity dropped after transplant; expanded clonotypes rose from day 30 to 180. Graft donor and pretransplant recipient Inverse Simpson Index values predicted broader posttransplant TCR diversity. At the given depth, recipient repertoires were over 95% de novo clonotypes.

Samples: about 28 days before transplant, then days 30, 100 and 180 after. With regard to this clone: What it binds is unknown.

This CDR3 is 13 amino acids long. Trimming took 4 bases from V and 2 from J, leaving 9 bases between them. CDR1 is SGHDT and CDR2 is YYEEEE in the germline V gene. The table came from immunoSEQ multiplex PCR; TCRdb's copy has only in-frame clones and leaves some out. This sample carries 5,500 to 7,000 clones, 75% to 85% of them seen once, and the ten largest clones take more than 35%. This chain links TRBV5-6 with TRBJ1-2, with no clear D. The sample here was peripheral blood mononuclear cells, taken 180 days after allogeneic stem cell transplant. This sequence originates from a male patient aged 70 to 80 who had an allogeneic stem cell transplant from an unrelated donor, so T cells may come from the graft donor. Some clones in this sample may be carry-over from other donors' samples. The DNA of the CDR3 is TGTGCCAGCAGCACAATAATGAACTATGGCTACACCTTC. It encodes CASSTIMNYGYTF.